These 2 T cell receptor beta chains came from one sample sequenced in a study of T cell repertoires in cytomegalovirus infection. TCRdb re-analysed the reads in MiXCR, keeping a single row per CDR3 protein. The sample consists of about 400,000 distinct CDR3 sequences, 15% to 20% of them appearing once. The sequenced sample was PBMCs. Source of these receptors: a human donor in good health (CMV status not recorded). Some clones in this sample may be carry-over from other donors' samples.

This clonotype was seen at least ten times. V and J are TRBV7-4 and TRBJ1-6; 7 nucleotides line up with TRBD1. Trimming at V came to 6 bases and at J to 7 bases, leaving 15 bases not matched to a gene. Germline loops: CDR1 SGHVT, CDR2 SQSDAQ. The CDR3 is 17 residues long. DNA for the CDR3: TGTGCCAGCAGGCGCCGGGACAGAAGCCTTTTAAATTCACCCCTCCACTTT. It codes for CASRRRDRSLLNSPLHF.

Here the CDR3 reads CASSLNRPPLHF. As DNA, the CDR3 is TGTGCCAGCAGCTTGAATCGGCCACCCCTCCACTTT. V usage is TRBV5-4 and J usage is TRBJ1-6; D remains ambiguous. This CDR3 is built from 12 residues. In germline, CDR1 is SGHNT, CDR2 YYREEE (reference sequence). V was cut by 1 base and J by 11 bases, with 7 bases left in between. Using reference TRBV5-4 and TRBJ1-6 for the parts outside the CDR3, the full variable domain is ETGVTQSPTHLIKTRGQQVTLRCSSQSGHNTVSWYQQALGQGPQFIFQYYREEENGRGNFPPRFSGLQFPNYSSELNVNALELDDSALYLCASSLNRPPLHFGNGTRLTVT.